Below are 30 T cell receptor beta chains sequenced from a single sample in a study of regulatory T cells in long-lasting Graves disease. Time point meaning: newly diagnosed GD, antithyroid drugs for less than 3 months. PBMCs were the source of the RNA used for TCR sequencing. Both iRepertoire HTBI primers and Arm-PCR of CDR3 regions were used to build the TCR beta libraries. TCRdb fed the multiplex PCR reads into MiXCR, producing one record per CDR3 protein. The sample records 400,000 to 500,000 distinct CDR3 sequences, 14% to 15% being singletons. These data were likewise used in another study, on T cells in Graves' hyperthyroidism and ophthalmopathy.

This material consisted of peripheral blood mononuclear cells (PBMCs), taken at new diagnosis, from a patient treated with antithyroid drugs. The receptors originated from a woman aged 25 to 45 with Graves disease.

Of note for this clonotype: A far larger clone is a single base away, which makes a read error likely. The chain carries TRBV20-1 and TRBJ2-3; 8 bases match TRBD2. The DNA end favors TRBJ2-7, so the J call may be wrong. CDR3 length: 14 residues. The V gene's germline CDR1 is DFQATT and CDR2 SNEGSKA (reference sequence). The DNA of the CDR3 is TGCAGTGCTAGAGACTCGAAGGGACTAGTTGAGCAGTACTTC. Protein: CSARDSKGLVEQYF.

This clonotype was seen a few times. The CDR3 here is CASSRVSGTSLYGDEQFF. DNA of the CDR3: TGTGCCAGCAGCCGGGTGTCCGGGACTAGCCTTTATGGGGATGAGCAGTTCTTC. The gene calls are TRBV7-3 and TRBJ2-1; 9 bases agree with TRBD2. Germline V gene sequence: CDR1 SGHTA, CDR2 FQGTGA. The J segment lost 8 bases and the V segment lost 5 bases, leaving 19 bases of the junction unmatched. The CDR3 spans 18 residues.

The chain employs TRBV24-1 and TRBJ2-1; perhaps TRBD1 as D (5 bases). From germline, CDR1 is KGHDR and CDR2 SFDVKD. This CDR3 is built from 11 residues. Deletions cut 9 bases from V and 8 bases from J, with 10 bases between. CDR3: CATVWGDEQFF. The CDR3 nucleotides read TGTGCCACCGTTTGGGGCGATGAGCAGTTCTTC.

At least ten counts were recorded for this clonotype. The gene calls are TRBV29-1 and TRBJ2-1; possible D gene TRBD2, 5 bases. Germline-derived CDR1 and CDR2 are SQVTM and ANQGSEA. The CDR3 spans 13 residues. Trimming removed 4 bases at V and 8 bases at J, with 15 bases between. CDR3 coding DNA: TGCAGCGTTGGCGCGGGCCGGCCCTATGAGCAGTTCTTC. Translating it yields CSVGAGRPYEQFF.

At least ten counts were recorded for this clonotype. The chain carries TRBV11-2 and TRBJ2-7; a weak D match, TRBD2 (5 bases). With 5 bases removed from V and 5 bases from J, the gap between germline ends came to 13 bases. The V gene's germline CDR1 is SGHAT and CDR2 FQNNGV. The CDR3 runs to 13 residues. The DNA for the CDR3 is TGTGCCAGCAGCCCAGAGGCGCGGGACGAGCAGTACTTC. Amino acid sequence: CASSPEARDEQYF.

There are many counts of this clonotype. The gene calls are TRBV12-3 or TRBV12-4 and TRBJ2-3; possibly TRBD1 or TRBD2 for D (6 bases each). V was trimmed by 6 bases and J by 2 bases, leaving 21 bases between them. This CDR3 is 17 amino acids long. CDR3 sequence: CASRAHRGTTLTDTQYF. DNA for the CDR3: TGTGCCAGCAGGGCACACCGCGGGACAACACTCACAGATACGCAGTATTTT.

This clonotype was counted at least ten times. This chain joins TRBV7-2 and TRBJ2-1, with 11 nucleotides matching TRBD2. Germline-derived CDR1 and CDR2 are SGHTA and FQGNSA. The CDR3 consists of 17 residues. The ends lost 3 bases at V and 8 bases at J; junction bases unmatched: 12. The CDR3 loop is CASSFPGGSGRGDEQFF. CDR3 in DNA: TGTGCCAGCAGCTTTCCGGGGGGTAGCGGGAGGGGGGATGAGCAGTTCTTC.

V usage is TRBV9 and J usage is TRBJ1-4, with D perhaps matching TRBD1 (6 bases). Trimming removed 3 bases at V and 6 bases at J, with 15 bases between. Germline V lookup: CDR1 SGDLS, CDR2 YYNGEE. CDR3 length: 15 residues. The CDR3 sequence: CASSAGGGADEKLFF. The CDR3 bases are TGTGCCAGCAGCGCCGGTGGGGGCGCGGATGAAAAACTGTTTTTT.

This clonotype has a count of ten or more. This CDR3 reads CASSFGTAQPQHF. Here the CDR3 DNA reads TGTGCCAGCAGTTTTGGGACAGCTCAGCCCCAGCATTTT. The chain couples TRBV27 to TRBJ1-5, with 7 bases lining up with TRBD1. CDR1 and CDR2 (germline): MNHEY, SMNVEV (reference sequence). The CDR3 length is 13 residues. V lost 3 bases, J lost 6 bases, and 2 bases stayed unmatched.

There are a few counts of this clonotype. This chain links TRBV10-2 with TRBJ1-1; D remains unclear. Germline CDR1 and CDR2: WSHSY and SAAADI. V was cut by 5 bases and J by 7 bases, with 17 bases left in between. There are 14 residues in the CDR3. CDR3 in amino acids: CASSLVDGGLEAFF. The CDR3 DNA reads TGCGCCAGCAGTCTAGTCGACGGAGGGCTTGAAGCTTTCTTT.

This clonotype was recorded only once. V usage is TRBV4-1 and J usage is TRBJ2-2; D is uncertain. The CDR3 covers 15 residues. The V gene's germline CDR1 is MGHRA and CDR2 YSYEKL. Trimming removed 6 bases from V and 3 bases from J, with 14 bases in between. CDR3 protein: CASRPGPIYTGELFF. The CDR3 bases are TGCGCCAGCAGGCCCGGGCCGATATACACCGGGGAGCTGTTTTTT.

The table lists this clonotype with many counts. The chain couples TRBV12-3 or TRBV12-4 to TRBJ1-1; 9 positions match TRBD1. CDR3 length: 14 residues. V trimming: 7 bases; J trimming: 7 bases; junction bases outside the gene matches: 10. The CDR3: CASIPGTGFNEAFF. CDR3 in DNA: TGTGCCAGCATCCCAGGGACAGGGTTTAATGAAGCTTTCTTT.

The sample holds many counts of this clonotype. The rearrangement joins TRBV20-1 to TRBJ2-7; TRBD2 agrees at 9 bases. V was pared by 6 bases and J by 4 bases, with 16 bases of the junction left unmatched. The length of the CDR3 is 16 residues. CDR1 is DFQATT, CDR2 SNEGSKA, per germline (reference sequence). In DNA form, the CDR3 reads TGCAGTGCGATCTGGGATTTGGGACTAGCTGATTACGAGCAGTACTTC. It is translated as CSAIWDLGLADYEQYF.

This clonotype was recorded only once. Since a much larger clone is just one base distant, this may be a read error. The V and J genes are TRBV24-1 and TRBJ2-5; D gene unclear. This CDR3 comprises 17 residues. Germline loops: CDR1 KGHDR, CDR2 SFDVKD. The CDR3 DNA reads as TGTGCCACCAGTGATCCTCGGCAGAGTGGTGGCCAAGAGACCCGGTACTTT. Protein sequence: CATSDPRQSGGQETRYF.

The V gene is TRBV5-4, the J gene TRBJ2-1, with D uncertain. This CDR3 spans 14 amino acids. Per the germline V gene, CDR1 is SGHNT and CDR2 is YYREEE (reference sequence). V was pared by 2 bases and J by 7 bases, with 13 bases between. The CDR3 DNA reads TGTGCCAGCAGCTTTCCCCAATCCCGAAATGAGCAGTTCTTC. Translated, it gives CASSFPQSRNEQFF.

This clonotype was recorded at least ten times. The chain has TRBV20-1 and TRBJ2-1; TRBD2 matches 8 bases. V gave up 0 bases and J gave up 3 bases; unmatched junction bases: 4. This CDR3 comprises 15 residues. The germline gives CDR1 DFQATT, CDR2 SNEGSKA (reference sequence). The CDR3 DNA follows: TGCAGTGCTAGAGATTTAGCGGGGAGCTACAATGAGCAGTTCTTC. Translated, it gives CSARDLAGSYNEQFF.

This clonotype was found many times. V is TRBV10-3 and J is TRBJ2-7; 10 nucleotides match TRBD1. The germline V gene encodes CDR1 ENHRY and CDR2 SYGVKD. The J segment lost 0 bases and the V segment lost 6 bases, leaving 14 bases of the junction unmatched. CDR3 length: 18 residues. The CDR3 region is CAIRGTGVNNYRSYEQYF. The CDR3 region has the DNA TGTGCCATCAGGGGGACAGGGGTCAACAATTACCGCTCCTACGAGCAGTACTTC.

V gene TRBV20-1 combines with J gene TRBJ2-2; 10 bases agree with TRBD1. V was clipped by 0 bases and J by 6 bases; unmatched bases: 4. Germline V gene sequence: CDR1 DFQATT, CDR2 SNEGSKA (reference sequence). The CDR3 is 15 amino acids. The CDR3 DNA is TGCAGTGCTAGAGAAACGACAGGGGGCTCCGGGGAGCTGTTTTTT. Protein sequence: CSARETTGGSGELFF.

This clonotype was seen repeatedly, ten times or more. The chain combines TRBV11-2 with TRBJ1-1; weak D call: TRBD1 (5 bases). Germline V gives CDR1 SGHAT, CDR2 FQNNGV. The CDR3 runs to 16 residues. The germline V and J ends were trimmed by 1 base and 0 bases, with 12 bases remaining between them. The CDR3 DNA sequence: TGTGCCAGCAGCTTAGTTCGTCGGGGGGTGAACACTGAAGCTTTCTTT. It encodes CASSLVRRGVNTEAFF.

This clonotype was recorded many times. The chain links TRBV20-1 to TRBJ1-1, with D possibly TRBD1 on 5 matching bases. CDR1 DFQATT and CDR2 SNEGSKA come from the germline V gene (reference sequence). The CDR3 has 11 amino acids. Trimming shortened V by 2 bases and J by 7 bases, and 8 bases separated the two germline ends. This chain's CDR3 is CSARPGGEAFF. The CDR3 coding sequence is TGCAGTGCTAGACCCGGGGGTGAAGCTTTCTTT.

This clonotype was seen many times. This sequence joins TRBV3-1 and TRBJ1-2; D ambiguous. Between the trimmed V and J ends, which lost 1 base and 8 bases, there was a span of 8 bases. Germline V CDR1 and CDR2: LGHDT, YNNKEL (reference sequence). The CDR3 is made up of 12 amino acids. CDR3 sequence (DNA): TGTGCCAGCAGCCAAGGCAGGACCGGCTACACCTTC. Amino acid sequence: CASSQGRTGYTF.

CDR3: CASSHFSPAQNNEQFF. Here the CDR3 DNA reads TGTGCCAGCAGCCATTTTAGCCCGGCCCAAAACAATGAGCAGTTCTTC. The chain combines TRBV3-1 with TRBJ2-1, with unresolved D. V was trimmed by 3 bases and J by 5 bases, leaving 17 bases between them. Germline-derived CDR1 and CDR2 are LGHDT and YNNKEL (reference sequence). CDR3 size: 16 residues.

The table lists this clonotype with a few counts. The V and J genes are TRBV4-1 and TRBJ2-7; D is unclear. V was cut by 4 bases and J by 3 bases, with 13 bases left in between. The CDR3 consists of 14 residues. Germline assignment: CDR1 MGHRA and CDR2 YSYEKL. The CDR3 region has the DNA TGCGCCAGCAGCCTGTCTGTGGGAAACTACGAGCAGTACTTC. Amino acids: CASSLSVGNYEQYF.

This clonotype has ten or more counts. This sequence joins TRBV5-1 and TRBJ2-7; a possible D gene is TRBD2 (6 bases). The germline V gene encodes CDR1 SGHRS and CDR2 YFSETQ. The CDR3 has 16 amino acids. The germline V and J ends were trimmed by 0 bases and 4 bases, with 17 bases remaining between them. CDR3 loop: CASSLGRGLKWYEQYF. In DNA, the CDR3 is TGCGCCAGCAGCTTGGGAAGGGGACTTAAGTGGTACGAGCAGTACTTC. The full variable domain, completed using reference TRBV5-1 and TRBJ2-7, is KAGVTQTPRYLIKTRGQQVTLSCSPISGHRSVSWYQQTPGQGLQFLFEYFSETQRNKGNFPGRFSGRQFSNSRSEMNVSTLELGDSALYLCASSLGRGLKWYEQYFGPGTRLTVT.

This clonotype came up many times. The V gene is TRBV29-1, the J gene TRBJ2-7, with D perhaps matching TRBD2 (6 bases). V gave up 3 bases and J gave up 6 bases, with 9 bases separating them. CDR1 SQVTM and CDR2 ANQGSEA come from the germline V gene. CDR3 length: 11 residues. CDR3: CSVEEGSEQYF. The DNA of the CDR3 is TGCAGCGTTGAGGAGGGATCCGAGCAGTACTTC.

This CDR3 is CATSSGTGARGYGYTF. CDR3 nucleotides: TGTGCCACCAGCAGCGGGACAGGGGCTAGAGGCTATGGCTACACCTTC. The gene calls are TRBV15 and TRBJ1-2; 10 bases fit TRBD1. The V and J ends lost 3 bases and 4 bases, in that order; junction bases with no gene match: 8. The CDR3 loop spans 16 amino acids. Looked up from germline, CDR1 is LNHNV and CDR2 is YYDKDF (reference sequence).

This clonotype was recorded at least ten times. The J gene is TRBJ2-2, the V gene TRBV11-2, with TRBD2 matching over 12 bases. CDR3 length: 16 residues. The germline V gene has CDR1 SGHAT and CDR2 FQNNGV. The V gene end was trimmed by 4 bases and the J gene end by 4 bases; junction bases not matched to a gene: 4. CDR3 sequence reads: CASSSGLAGPTGELFF. Here the CDR3 DNA reads TGTGCCAGCAGCTCCGGACTAGCGGGACCCACCGGGGAGCTGTTTTTT.

V gene TRBV6-1 combines with J gene TRBJ2-5, with 8 bases aligning to TRBD1. There are 14 residues in the CDR3. Trimming took 6 bases from V and 3 from J; bases not matched to a gene: 6. The germline V gene has CDR1 MNHNS and CDR2 SASEGT. CDR3 residues: CASSRGQYKETQYF. The CDR3 coding sequence is TGTGCCAGCAGCAGGGGGCAATATAAAGAGACCCAGTACTTC.

Only a few counts were recorded for this clonotype. V gene TRBV9 combines with J gene TRBJ2-3; tentative D call: TRBD2 (6 bases). Germline lookup yields CDR1 SGDLS and CDR2 YYNGEE. V was clipped by 3 bases and J by 0 bases, with 11 bases between them. The CDR3 consists of 15 residues. The CDR3 sequence: CASSGSGQSTDTQYF. The CDR3 nucleotides are TGTGCCAGCAGCGGTAGCGGCCAAAGCACAGATACGCAGTATTTT.

This clonotype was recorded a few times. V usage is TRBV6-2 or TRBV6-3 and J usage is TRBJ2-2; D gene ambiguous. Germline-derived CDR1 and CDR2 are MNHEY and SVGEGT. V was cut by 7 bases and J by 4 bases, with 10 bases left in between. CDR3 length equals 13 residues. CDR3 sequence: CASILWATGELFF. Written as DNA, the CDR3 is TGTGCCAGCATCCTGTGGGCCACCGGGGAGCTGTTTTTT.